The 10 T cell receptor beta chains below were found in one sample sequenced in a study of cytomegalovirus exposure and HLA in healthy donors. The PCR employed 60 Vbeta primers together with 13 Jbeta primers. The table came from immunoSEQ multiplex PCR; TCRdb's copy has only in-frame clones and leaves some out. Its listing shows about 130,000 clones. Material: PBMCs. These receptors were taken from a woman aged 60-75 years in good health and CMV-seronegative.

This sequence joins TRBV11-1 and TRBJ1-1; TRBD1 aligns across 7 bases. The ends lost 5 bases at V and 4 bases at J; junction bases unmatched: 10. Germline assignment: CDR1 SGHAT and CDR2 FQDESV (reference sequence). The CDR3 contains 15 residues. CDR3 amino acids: CASSDLDRVGTEAFF. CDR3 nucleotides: TGTGCCAGCAGCGATCTCGACAGGGTCGGCACTGAAGCTTTCTTT.

The CDR3 DNA is TGTGCCAGCAGATCGACAGGGCCAGGAAACACCATATATTTT. Translation: CASRSTGPGNTIYF. The chain couples TRBV27 to TRBJ1-3, with 7 bases identical to TRBD1. The trim removed 6 bases at V and 4 bases at J, leaving 6 bases unmatched. The germline CDR1 and CDR2 sequences are MNHEY and SMNVEV (reference sequence). CDR3 length: 14 amino acids.

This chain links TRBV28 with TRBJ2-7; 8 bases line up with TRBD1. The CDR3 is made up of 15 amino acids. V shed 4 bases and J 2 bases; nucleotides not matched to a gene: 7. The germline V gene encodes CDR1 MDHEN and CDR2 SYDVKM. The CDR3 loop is CASSSQGAGAYEQYF. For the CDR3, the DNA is TGTGCCAGCAGTTCGCAGGGGGCAGGTGCCTACGAGCAGTACTTC.

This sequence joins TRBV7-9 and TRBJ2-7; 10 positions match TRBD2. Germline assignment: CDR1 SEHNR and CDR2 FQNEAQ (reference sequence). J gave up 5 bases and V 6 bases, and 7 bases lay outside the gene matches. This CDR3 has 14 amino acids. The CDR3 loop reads CASRSSGSSNEQYF. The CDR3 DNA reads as TGTGCCAGCAGATCTAGCGGGAGTTCAAACGAGCAGTACTTC.

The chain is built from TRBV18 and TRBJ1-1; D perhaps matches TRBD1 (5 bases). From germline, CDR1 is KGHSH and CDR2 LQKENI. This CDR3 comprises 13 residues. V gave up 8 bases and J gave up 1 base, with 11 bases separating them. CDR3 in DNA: TGTGCCAGCCGATCCAGGGAGAACACTGAAGCTTTCTTT. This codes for CASRSRENTEAFF. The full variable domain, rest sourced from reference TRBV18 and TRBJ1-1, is NAGVMQNPRHLVRRRGQEARLRCSPMKGHSHVYWYRQLPEEGLKFMVYLQKENIIDESGMPKERFSAEFPKEGPSILRIQQVVRGDSAAYFCASRSRENTEAFFGQGTRLTVV.

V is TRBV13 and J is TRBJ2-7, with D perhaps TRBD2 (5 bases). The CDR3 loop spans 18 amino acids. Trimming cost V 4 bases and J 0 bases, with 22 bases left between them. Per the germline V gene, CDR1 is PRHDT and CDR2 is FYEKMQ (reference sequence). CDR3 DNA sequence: TGTGCCAGCAGCTGGGTGAGGGCAGGCCAATGGAGCTCCTACGAGCAGTACTTC. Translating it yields CASSWVRAGQWSSYEQYF.

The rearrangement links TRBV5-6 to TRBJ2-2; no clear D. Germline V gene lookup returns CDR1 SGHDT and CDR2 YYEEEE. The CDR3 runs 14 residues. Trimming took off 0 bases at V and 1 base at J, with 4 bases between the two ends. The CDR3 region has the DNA TGTGCCAGCAGCTTGGCACAGAACACCGGGGAGCTGTTTTTT. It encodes CASSLAQNTGELFF.

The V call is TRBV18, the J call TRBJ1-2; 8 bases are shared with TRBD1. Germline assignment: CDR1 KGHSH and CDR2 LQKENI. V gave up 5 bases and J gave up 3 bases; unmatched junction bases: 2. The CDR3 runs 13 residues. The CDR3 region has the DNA TGTGCCAGCTCAGCGGGACAGGACTATGGCTACACCTTC. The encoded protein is CASSAGQDYGYTF.

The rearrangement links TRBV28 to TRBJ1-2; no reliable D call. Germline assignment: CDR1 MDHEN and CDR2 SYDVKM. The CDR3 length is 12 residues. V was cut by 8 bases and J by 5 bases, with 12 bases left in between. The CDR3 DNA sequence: TGTGCCAGCTCACTAGGAGAATATGGCTACACCTTC. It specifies CASSLGEYGYTF.

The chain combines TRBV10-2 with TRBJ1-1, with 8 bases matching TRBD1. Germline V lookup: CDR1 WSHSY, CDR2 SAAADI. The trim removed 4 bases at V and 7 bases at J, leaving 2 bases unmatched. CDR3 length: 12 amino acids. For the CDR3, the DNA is TGCGCCAGCAGTGGGACAGGGCGTGAAGCTTTCTTT. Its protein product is CASSGTGREAFF.